Below, 31 T cell receptor beta chains from the same sample are listed, as sequenced in a study of T-cell reconstitution after alpha-beta-depleted transplantation in children. Unique molecular identifiers were used in preparing the TCRbeta library. Each CDR3 protein gets one entry after TCRdb re-called the PCR reads with MiXCR. The repertoire holds 450,000 to 500,000 distinct CDR3 sequences, with about an eighth as singletons. The input for sequencing was PBMCs from the stem cell graft donor, taken from the stem cell graft. The source is a human donor who donated a stem cell graft to a child with combined immunodeficiency.

The sample holds a few counts of this clonotype. This chain connects TRBV6-2 or TRBV6-3 to TRBJ2-7; tentatively, D is TRBD1 (5 bases). The CDR3 sequence is 13 residues long. Between the trimmed V and J ends, which lost 0 bases and 4 bases, there was a span of 7 bases. Looked up from germline, CDR1 is MNHEY and CDR2 is SVGEGT. CDR3 DNA sequence: TGTGCCAGCAGTTACTCGGGGCTTTACGAGCAGTACTTC. This sequence encodes CASSYSGLYEQYF.

The CDR3 here is CASSYSVADSTDTQYF. The CDR3 bases are TGTGCCAGCAGTTATTCTGTAGCGGATAGCACAGATACGCAGTATTTT. The V gene is TRBV6-2 or TRBV6-3, the J gene TRBJ2-3; possibly TRBD2 for D (6 bases). The CDR3 spans 16 residues. Trimming left V 3 bases short and J 0 bases short, with 13 bases between. Germline lookup yields CDR1 MNHEY and CDR2 SVGEGT.

This clonotype was counted only a few times. The chain employs TRBV7-3 and TRBJ1-5; D ambiguous. The germline V gene encodes CDR1 SGHTA and CDR2 FQGTGA. There are 14 residues in the CDR3. Trimming took 1 base from V and 3 from J, leaving 7 bases between them. Written as DNA, the CDR3 is TGTGCCAGCAGCTTAAGGGGAATCAATCAGCCCCAGCATTTT. Protein: CASSLRGINQPQHF.

The sample holds many counts of this clonotype. This chain joins TRBV5-6 and TRBJ2-7, with 9 bases lining up with TRBD1. Per the germline V gene, CDR1 is SGHDT and CDR2 is YYEEEE. The CDR3 is 15 amino acids. V was clipped by 4 bases and J by 7 bases; unmatched bases: 12. Here the CDR3 reads CASSKDPGQGREQYF. The CDR3 DNA follows: TGTGCCAGCAGCAAGGATCCGGGACAGGGTAGGGAGCAGTACTTC. Complete variable domain (other parts from reference TRBV5-6 and TRBJ2-7): DAGVTQSPTHLIKTRGQQVTLRCSPKSGHDTVSWYQQALGQGPQFIFQYYEEEERQRGNFPDRFSGHQFPNYSSELNVNALLLGDSALYLCASSKDPGQGREQYFGPGTRLTVT.

This clonotype was observed at least ten times. This sequence joins TRBV4-3 and TRBJ1-5; D unclear. The CDR3 has 18 residues. CDR1 is LGHNA and CDR2 is YSLEER in the germline V gene. Trimming cost V 0 bases and J 5 bases, with 20 bases left between them. The CDR3 here is CASSQDSSGGQPYQPQHF. In nucleotides, the CDR3 is TGCGCCAGCAGCCAAGATTCGTCGGGTGGGCAGCCTTATCAGCCCCAGCATTTT.

V usage is TRBV7-2 and J usage is TRBJ2-1; D is possibly TRBD1 (6 bases). V lost 5 bases and J 15 bases, leaving 17 bases between the germline ends. The CDR3 totals 12 residues. The germline V gene encodes CDR1 SGHTA and CDR2 FQGNSA. The CDR3 loop is CASSPTPGHWFF. The CDR3 DNA reads as TGTGCCAGCAGCCCTACGCCGGGACACTGGTTCTTC.

The chain carries TRBV27 and TRBJ2-6; D is uncertain. CDR1 is MNHEY, CDR2 SMNVEV, per germline (reference sequence). Trimming pared 2 bases from V and 0 bases from J, leaving 5 bases between. This CDR3 has 15 amino acids. For the CDR3, the DNA is TGTGCCAGCAGTTTACAGAACTCTGGGGCCAACGTCCTGACTTTC. Translating gives CASSLQNSGANVLTF.

In its sample, this clonotype was seen a few times. The chain has TRBV5-3 and TRBJ2-6; TRBD1 aligns across 7 bases. TRBV5-3 is annotated as an ORF whose role is uncertain. V dropped 8 bases and J dropped 0; count of bases not matched to a gene: 11. The CDR3 is 17 residues long. CDR3 protein: CASRPRDRFSGANVLTF. The DNA for the CDR3 is TGTGCCAGCAGACCCCGGGACAGATTCTCTGGGGCCAACGTCCTGACTTTC.

The chain has TRBV24-1 and TRBJ2-1; TRBD1 matches 8 bases. Trimming removed 9 bases from V and 12 bases from J; junction bases left unmatched: 27. The CDR3 runs to 18 residues. Germline V gene sequence: CDR1 KGHDR, CDR2 SFDVKD. This CDR3 reads CATYRGQGPAVEPWGQFF. The CDR3 nucleotides read TGTGCCACCTACCGTGGACAGGGCCCCGCCGTGGAACCGTGGGGGCAGTTCTTC.

This chain uses TRBV2 with TRBJ2-1; D is ambiguous. V lost 2 bases, J lost 2 bases, and 7 bases lay in between. The germline gives CDR1 SNHLY, CDR2 FYNNEI. This CDR3 is built from 14 residues. The DNA for the CDR3 is TGTGCCAGCAGTGAACAGGTCGCCTACAATGAGCAGTTCTTC. It translates to CASSEQVAYNEQFF.

This clonotype was observed many times. The V gene is TRBV5-1, the J gene TRBJ2-7; tentatively, D is TRBD1 (6 bases). From germline, CDR1 is SGHRS and CDR2 YFSETQ. The length of the CDR3 is 14 residues. V dropped 2 bases and J dropped 5 bases, with 14 bases sitting between them. DNA for the CDR3: TGCGCCAGCAGCTTACAGGGATCACACAACGAGCAGTACTTC. Its translation is CASSLQGSHNEQYF.

This clonotype has only a few counts. V usage is TRBV7-8 and J usage is TRBJ2-7; D is perhaps TRBD2 (6 bases). V gave up 2 bases and J gave up 5 bases, with 16 bases separating them. CDR3 length equals 15 residues. Germline V gene lookup returns CDR1 SGHVS and CDR2 FQNEAQ. CDR3 in DNA: TGTGCCAGCAGCTTATTTACTAGCAAGTTAAACGAGCAGTACTTC. The encoded protein is CASSLFTSKLNEQYF.

The chain uses TRBV9 and TRBJ1-1; D uncertain. From germline, CDR1 is SGDLS and CDR2 YYNGEE. V was pared by 0 bases and J by 1 base, with 7 bases between. The CDR3 covers 14 residues. The chain's CDR3 is CASSVGGSNTEAFF. The CDR3 DNA reads as TGTGCCAGCAGCGTAGGAGGGTCGAACACTGAAGCTTTCTTT. Combining the CDR3 with reference TRBV9 and TRBJ1-1 gives the whole variable domain DSGVTQTPKHLITATGQRVTLRCSPRSGDLSVYWYQQSLDQGLQFLIQYYNGEERAKGNILERFSAQQFPDLHSELNLSSLELGDSALYFCASSVGGSNTEAFFGQGTRLTVV.

V is TRBV14 and J is TRBJ2-7; tentative D call: TRBD1 (6 bases). This CDR3 is 16 amino acids long. V was clipped by 0 bases and J by 2 bases, with 14 bases between them. In germline, CDR1 is SGHDN, CDR2 FVKESK. CDR3 sequence reads: CASSQDPRGLTYEQYF. CDR3 coding DNA: TGTGCCAGCAGCCAAGATCCCAGGGGCCTGACCTACGAGCAGTACTTC.

This clonotype has ten or more counts. V and J are TRBV12-3 or TRBV12-4 and TRBJ2-1; 7 bases map to TRBD2. The CDR3 sequence is 15 residues long. With V trimmed by 4 bases and J by 4 bases, 7 bases remained unmatched. As DNA, the CDR3 is TGTGCCAGCAGTTCGCGGGGGACCCCGTACAATGAGCAGTTCTTC. Protein sequence: CASSSRGTPYNEQFF.

The table lists this clonotype with a few counts. This chain connects TRBV25-1 to TRBJ2-3; TRBD1 agrees at 8 bases. After removal of 3 bases from V and 3 bases from J, the junction contained 8 bases not matched to a gene. The length of the CDR3 is 16 residues. Germline V gives CDR1 MGHDK, CDR2 SYGVNS. The CDR3 sequence is CASSDMRDRFTDTQYF. Written as DNA, the CDR3 is TGTGCCAGCAGTGATATGAGGGACAGGTTTACAGATACGCAGTATTTT.

This clonotype was recorded many times. The chain employs TRBV12-3 or TRBV12-4 and TRBJ1-2, with D maybe TRBD1 (5 bases). Trimming removed 6 bases at V and 7 bases at J, with 18 bases between. The CDR3 loop spans 14 amino acids. The CDR3 protein is CASSPGLFVAGYTF. The CDR3 DNA follows: TGTGCCAGCAGCCCAGGGCTTTTTGTCGCTGGCTACACCTTC.

There are many counts of this clonotype. This chain joins TRBV7-2 and TRBJ1-6; D gene unclear. This CDR3 spans 15 amino acids. Germline CDR1 SGHTA, CDR2 FQGNSA. Trimming took 1 base from V and 8 from J, leaving 12 bases between them. The CDR3 coding sequence is TGTGCCAGCAGCTTAGGTCGGCCTAGGGATTCACCCCTCCACTTT. Translation: CASSLGRPRDSPLHF. The variable domain in full, completed from reference TRBV7-2 and TRBJ1-6, reads GAGVSQSPSNKVTEKGKDVELRCDPISGHTALYWYRQSLGQGLEFLIYFQGNSAPDKSGLPSDRFSAERTGGSVSTLTIQRTQQEDSAVYLCASSLGRPRDSPLHFGNGTRLTVT.

V usage is TRBV9 and J usage is TRBJ1-1; 7 bases agree with TRBD1. CDR1 is SGDLS, CDR2 YYNGEE, per germline. V was clipped by 0 bases and J by 2 bases; unmatched bases: 10. The CDR3 covers 17 residues. CDR3 region: CASSVAVGRGQNTEAFF. DNA of the CDR3: TGTGCCAGCAGCGTAGCAGTGGGGAGGGGGCAAAACACTGAAGCTTTCTTT.

This clonotype occurred many times. This rearrangement joins TRBV28 to TRBJ1-5; the D is unclear. V was shortened by 3 bases and J by 1 base, with 7 bases between the two germline ends. The CDR3 is 14 amino acids. The germline gives CDR1 MDHEN, CDR2 SYDVKM. The CDR3 nucleotides are TGTGCCAGCAGTTTTCTGGAGAGCAATCAGCCCCAGCATTTT. This translates into CASSFLESNQPQHF.

This clonotype was observed a handful of times. The genes are TRBV9 and TRBJ2-1; D might be TRBD1 (8 bases). Trimming stripped 0 bases from V and 4 bases from J, with 14 bases between. The germline gives CDR1 SGDLS, CDR2 YYNGEE. The CDR3 consists of 16 residues. CDR3 DNA sequence: TGTGCCAGCAGCGTAGCCGACAGGGGAGGGTACAATGAGCAGTTCTTC. This translates into CASSVADRGGYNEQFF. Combining the CDR3 with reference TRBV9 and TRBJ2-1 gives the whole variable domain DSGVTQTPKHLITATGQRVTLRCSPRSGDLSVYWYQQSLDQGLQFLIQYYNGEERAKGNILERFSAQQFPDLHSELNLSSLELGDSALYFCASSVADRGGYNEQFFGPGTRLTVL.

This clonotype was counted a few times. V is TRBV28 and J is TRBJ2-7, with 11 bases fitting TRBD1. Unmatched junction bases numbered 8, after V lost 8 bases and J lost 2 bases. The CDR3 loop spans 15 amino acids. Germline V gives CDR1 MDHEN, CDR2 SYDVKM. Written as DNA, the CDR3 is TGTGCCAGCGGGCTCCCGGGACAGGGGGCCTACGAGCAGTACTTC. This sequence encodes CASGLPGQGAYEQYF. The whole variable domain, remainder taken from reference TRBV28 and TRBJ2-7, is DVKVTQSSRYLVKRTGEKVFLECVQDMDHENMFWYRQDPGLGLRLIYFSYDVKMKEKGDIPEGYSVSREKKERFSLILESASTNQTSMYLCASGLPGQGAYEQYFGPGTRLTVT.

A note on this clonotype: At one end the junction does not follow the germline gene, possibly because of a read error. The V and J genes are TRBV15 and TRBJ2-2; 8 nucleotides match TRBD2. The germline V gene has CDR1 LNHNV and CDR2 YYDKDF (reference sequence). This CDR3 is 12 amino acids long. CDR3 bases: TGTGCCACCAGCAATTTTGAGCGGGAGCTGGTTTTT. The encoded protein is CATSNFERELVF.

This sequence joins TRBV6-5 and TRBJ2-5; 8 nucleotides line up with TRBD1. V lost 2 bases to trimming and J lost 2 bases; unmatched junction nucleotides: 7. Germline values: CDR1 MNHEY, CDR2 SVGAGI. CDR3 length: 16 amino acids. The CDR3 DNA follows: TGTGCCAGCAGTTACGCCGGGACAGGAGTACAAGAGACCCAGTACTTC. This codes for CASSYAGTGVQETQYF.

There are a few counts of this clonotype. This chain joins TRBV5-6 and TRBJ1-2; the match to TRBD1 covers 9 bases. The CDR3 runs 15 residues. Per germline, CDR1 SGHDT and CDR2 YYEEEE. The V and J ends lost 6 bases and 8 bases, in that order; junction bases with no gene match: 14. The CDR3 here is CASIQNSGTGIGYTF. DNA of the CDR3: TGTGCCAGCATCCAAAATTCCGGGACAGGGATCGGCTACACCTTC. The full variable domain, its missing parts supplied by reference TRBV5-6 and TRBJ1-2, is DAGVTQSPTHLIKTRGQQVTLRCSPKSGHDTVSWYQQALGQGPQFIFQYYEEEERQRGNFPDRFSGHQFPNYSSELNVNALLLGDSALYLCASIQNSGTGIGYTFGSGTRLTVV.

In its sample, this clonotype was seen a few times. This chain uses TRBV12-3 or TRBV12-4 with TRBJ1-4, with D unclear. The CDR3 extends over 15 amino acids. Between the trimmed V and J ends, which lost 5 bases and 0 bases, there was a span of 10 bases. The CDR3 is CASSPDSTTNEKLFF. The CDR3 DNA sequence: TGTGCCAGCAGTCCGGACTCCACAACTAATGAAAAACTGTTTTTT.

This clonotype was observed a few times. V gene TRBV7-2 combines with J gene TRBJ2-7, with D possibly matching TRBD1 (7 bases). In germline, CDR1 is SGHTA, CDR2 FQGNSA. The V and J ends lost 5 bases and 3 bases respectively, with 17 bases between them. The CDR3 is 15 residues long. CDR3 coding DNA: TGTGCCAGCAGCCCGACAGGGAGGTCATACTACGAGCAGTACTTC. This translates into CASSPTGRSYYEQYF. The complete variable domain, with remaining parts taken from reference TRBV7-2 and TRBJ2-7, reads GAGVSQSPSNKVTEKGKDVELRCDPISGHTALYWYRQSLGQGLEFLIYFQGNSAPDKSGLPSDRFSAERTGGSVSTLTIQRTQQEDSAVYLCASSPTGRSYYEQYFGPGTRLTVT.

This clonotype was seen more than once but under ten times. The chain employs TRBV4-3 and TRBJ1-3; no clear D gene. From germline, CDR1 is LGHNA and CDR2 YSLEER. CDR3 size: 12 residues. Trimming pared 4 bases from V and 6 bases from J, leaving 7 bases between. DNA of the CDR3: TGCGCCAGCAGCCGAGAGGCAAACACCATATATTTT. Translating it yields CASSREANTIYF.

This clonotype was detected only once. The chain links TRBV6-1 to TRBJ2-7, with 11 bases fitting TRBD1. In germline, CDR1 is MNHNS, CDR2 SASEGT. This CDR3 has 13 residues. Trimming removed 10 bases from V and 5 bases from J; junction bases left unmatched: 7. The CDR3 loop is CATQGQGDDEQYF. CDR3 bases: TGTGCCACACAGGGACAGGGGGATGACGAGCAGTACTTC.

This clonotype was observed a few times. CDR3 DNA: TGTGCCAGCAGTGAGTTTTTAGGTTTGGGAACAGGGATTAATGAGCAGTTCTTC. Translated, it gives CASSEFLGLGTGINEQFF. V is TRBV2 and J is TRBJ2-1; maybe TRBD1 (6 bases). Trimming left V 3 bases short and J 7 bases short, with 25 bases between. Germline CDR1 SNHLY, CDR2 FYNNEI. The CDR3 extends over 18 amino acids.

This clonotype was detected ten times or more. The chain recombines TRBV7-9 with TRBJ2-3, with D unresolved. Trimming removed 5 bases at V and 2 bases at J, with 17 bases between. The CDR3 extends over 16 amino acids. Germline CDR1 reads SEHNR; CDR2 reads FQNEAQ (reference sequence). The CDR3 bases are TGTGCCAGCAGCCCATGGATCCCCGGGTCCACAGATACGCAGTATTTT. This gives the protein CASSPWIPGSTDTQYF.